These T cell receptor beta chains were read from a single sample in a study of cytomegalovirus exposure and HLA in healthy donors. Sequencing was performed with immunoSEQ multiplex PCR; in TCRdb, only in-frame clones are kept and a portion is missing. The sample lists 130,000 or so clones, 82% seen once, with roughly 8.2% in the top ten. Sequenced input: PBMCs. The receptor source for this set is a woman between 45 and 60 years old in good health and CMV-seropositive. Each CDR3 is given with its conserved first and last residue. A D gene is named only where the DNA matches it firmly. Size tells how often a clone was seen (once, few, many) or the class of an expanded clone, and some rows leave it out.

d_gene: .
v_gene: TRBV28
j_gene: TRBJ1-1
abundance: .
CDR3nt: TGTGCCAGCAGCCCTCAGGCATTGAACACTGAAGCTTTCTTT
CDR3aa: CASSPQALNTEAFF

d_gene: TRBD1
v_gene: TRBV7-6
j_gene: TRBJ1-5
abundance: .
CDR3nt: TGTGCCAGCAGCCTTGACAGGGATAATCAGCCCCAGCATTTT
CDR3aa: CASSLDRDNQPQHF

d_gene: TRBD2
v_gene: TRBV5-4
j_gene: TRBJ2-1
abundance: .
CDR3nt: TGTGCCAGCAGCTACCGACTAGCGGTACACAATGAGCAGTTCTTC
CDR3aa: CASSYRLAVHNEQFF

d_gene: .
v_gene: TRBV25-1
j_gene: TRBJ1-1
abundance: once
CDR3nt: TGTGCCAGCAGTCCCGGTACTGAAGCTTTCTTT
CDR3aa: CASSPGTEAFF

d_gene: TRBD1
v_gene: TRBV5-1
j_gene: TRBJ1-6
abundance: .
CDR3nt: TGCGCCAGCAGCCAAGGGACAGGTGCAAATTCACCCCTCCACTTT
CDR3aa: CASSQGTGANSPLHF

d_gene: TRBD1
v_gene: TRBV30
j_gene: TRBJ2-7
abundance: .
CDR3nt: TGTGCCTGGAGAGGACAGGGGGCAGGCTACGAGCAGTACTTC
CDR3aa: CAWRGQGAGYEQYF

d_gene: .
v_gene: TRBV27
j_gene: TRBJ1-5
abundance: .
CDR3nt: TGTGCCAGCAGTTTGGGTGGGGGCGTCAATCAGCCCCAGCATTTT
CDR3aa: CASSLGGGVNQPQHF

d_gene: TRBD1
v_gene: TRBV2
j_gene: TRBJ1-1
abundance: few
CDR3nt: TGTGCCAGCGTCGACGACAGGGGGGGAGTTGAAGCTTTCTTT
CDR3aa: CASVDDRGGVEAFF

d_gene: TRBD1
v_gene: TRBV2
j_gene: TRBJ1-3
abundance: .
CDR3nt: TGTGCCAGCACCGGACAGGGCTTCTCTGGAAACACCATATATTTT
CDR3aa: CASTGQGFSGNTIYF

d_gene: .
v_gene: TRBV9
j_gene: TRBJ1-3
abundance: .
CDR3nt: TGTGCCAGTAGCGCAGACTTGGCTGGAAACACCATATATTTT
CDR3aa: CASSADLAGNTIYF

d_gene: TRBD1
v_gene: TRBV6-5
j_gene: TRBJ2-7
abundance: few
CDR3nt: TGTGCCAGCAGTTCCCGGGACAGACTATACGAGCAGTACTTC
CDR3aa: CASSSRDRLYEQYF

d_gene: .
v_gene: TRBV5-6
j_gene: TRBJ2-7
abundance: few
CDR3nt: TGTGCCAGCAGCCCCGAGGGGGGATGGGGAGGGGTTGTTTCCTACGAGCAGTACTTC
CDR3aa: CASSPEGGWGGVVSYEQYF

d_gene: TRBD1
v_gene: TRBV11-3
j_gene: TRBJ2-1
abundance: .
CDR3nt: TGTGCCAGCAGCTTAGCGGGACAGGGGTTCCCCAATGAGCAGTTCTTC
CDR3aa: CASSLAGQGFPNEQFF

d_gene: TRBD2
v_gene: TRBV7-9
j_gene: TRBJ2-3
abundance: .
CDR3nt: TGTGCCAGCAGCATGAGCGGGAGTGCCACAGATACGCAGTATTTT
CDR3aa: CASSMSGSATDTQYF

d_gene: .
v_gene: TRBV4-3
j_gene: TRBJ1-3
abundance: .
CDR3nt: TGCGCCAGCAGCCAAGATGTTCAAACAGGTTACTACACCATATATTTT
CDR3aa: CASSQDVQTGYYTIYF

d_gene: TRBD1
v_gene: TRBV9
j_gene: TRBJ1-1
abundance: .
CDR3nt: TGTGCCAGCAGCGTAGGAGGGGGCGCGGGCACTGAAGCTTTCTTT
CDR3aa: CASSVGGGAGTEAFF

d_gene: .
v_gene: TRBV7-8
j_gene: TRBJ2-7
abundance: once
CDR3nt: TGTGCCAGCAGCTTTGGGGAGAATGACGCTTACTCCTACGAGCAGTACTTC
CDR3aa: CASSFGENDAYSYEQYF

d_gene: .
v_gene: TRBV5-1
j_gene: TRBJ1-1
abundance: once
CDR3nt: TGCGCCAGCAGCTTGGGGGCTTCCGGGACAGAAGCTTTCTTT
CDR3aa: CASSLGASGTEAFF

d_gene: TRBD1
v_gene: TRBV10-3
j_gene: TRBJ2-5
abundance: .
CDR3nt: TGTGCCATCAGTGTACCGGACAGGGAAGAGACCCAGTACTTC
CDR3aa: CAISVPDREETQYF

d_gene: TRBD2
v_gene: TRBV5-1
j_gene: TRBJ2-5
abundance: .
CDR3nt: TGCGCCAGCAGCTTCATAGCGGGCGAGGGTGGAGAGACCCAGTACTTC
CDR3aa: CASSFIAGEGGETQYF

d_gene: .
v_gene: TRBV5-5
j_gene: TRBJ2-7
abundance: .
CDR3nt: TGTGCCAGCAGCTTCCTACAGGGCGAGCAGTACTTC
CDR3aa: CASSFLQGEQYF

d_gene: TRBD1
v_gene: TRBV7-8
j_gene: TRBJ1-5
abundance: once
CDR3nt: TGTGCCAGCAGCTTAGCCATCGACAGGGGACAGGATCAGCCCCAGCATTTT
CDR3aa: CASSLAIDRGQDQPQHF

d_gene: .
v_gene: TRBV6-5
j_gene: TRBJ1-1
abundance: once
CDR3nt: TGTGCCAGCAGTTACCGAGGGTCTGAAGCTTTCTTT
CDR3aa: CASSYRGSEAFF

d_gene: TRBD1
v_gene: TRBV7-9
j_gene: TRBJ2-3
abundance: .
CDR3nt: TGTGCCAGCAGCTCAAACCGGGACAGGATTTTT
CDR3aa: CASSSNRDRIF

d_gene: TRBD1
v_gene: TRBV19
j_gene: TRBJ1-2
abundance: .
CDR3nt: TGTGCCAGTAGTATCGGCTCCCAGGGGGCCATAGCTAACTATGGCTACACCTTC
CDR3aa: CASSIGSQGAIANYGYTF

d_gene: .
v_gene: TRBV6-6
j_gene: TRBJ2-7
abundance: few
CDR3nt: TGTGCCAGCAGTTACTCGGCAGGGGCTCGCTACGAGCAGTACTTC
CDR3aa: CASSYSAGARYEQYF

d_gene: TRBD2
v_gene: TRBV7-2
j_gene: TRBJ2-1
abundance: .
CDR3nt: TGTGCCAGCAGCCCGACTAGCGGGGGGGCTTTCAATGAGCAGTTCTTC
CDR3aa: CASSPTSGGAFNEQFF

d_gene: .
v_gene: TRBV29-1
j_gene: TRBJ1-1
abundance: .
CDR3nt: TGCAGCGTTGAGAGGGCGATGAACACTGAAGCTTTCTTT
CDR3aa: CSVERAMNTEAFF

d_gene: TRBD1
v_gene: TRBV4-3
j_gene: TRBJ1-2
abundance: .
CDR3nt: TGCGCCAGCAGCCTAGCGGGACAGGGGAACTATGGCTACACCTTC
CDR3aa: CASSLAGQGNYGYTF

d_gene: .
v_gene: TRBV6-5
j_gene: TRBJ1-2
abundance: few
CDR3nt: TGTGCCAGCAGTTACTCGGTACCGGGGATCGGCTATGGCTACACCTTC
CDR3aa: CASSYSVPGIGYGYTF

d_gene: TRBD2
v_gene: TRBV19
j_gene: TRBJ2-5
abundance: .
CDR3nt: TGTGCCAGTAGAAACGCACTAGCGGGAGGCCGCGGCGAACGAGAGACCCAGTACTTC
CDR3aa: CASRNALAGGRGERETQYF

d_gene: .
v_gene: TRBV11-2
j_gene: TRBJ2-1
abundance: .
CDR3nt: TGTGCCAGCAGCTTAGGGCGGGGCAATGAGCAGTTCTTC
CDR3aa: CASSLGRGNEQFF

d_gene: TRBD1
v_gene: TRBV29-1
j_gene: TRBJ2-7
abundance: .
CDR3nt: TGCAGCGTTGAAGGTGACAGGGGACACGAGCAGTACTTC
CDR3aa: CSVEGDRGHEQYF

d_gene: .
v_gene: TRBV2
j_gene: TRBJ2-5
abundance: .
CDR3nt: TGTGCCAGCAACCCAGGGGTATCGTACCAAGAGACCCAGTACTTC
CDR3aa: CASNPGVSYQETQYF

d_gene: .
v_gene: TRBV25-1
j_gene: TRBJ1-1
abundance: .
CDR3nt: TGTGCCAGCAGTGAACCCCGATCGGGGGACACTGAAGCTTTCTTT
CDR3aa: CASSEPRSGDTEAFF

d_gene: TRBD2
v_gene: TRBV4-1
j_gene: TRBJ2-7
abundance: .
CDR3nt: TGCGCCAGCAGCCAACCGACTAGCGGCCGCTACGAGCAGTACTTC
CDR3aa: CASSQPTSGRYEQYF

d_gene: TRBD1
v_gene: TRBV19
j_gene: TRBJ1-1
abundance: few
CDR3nt: TGTGCCAGTAGTCATGTCCGGGACAGGGACCTAAACACTGAAGCTTTCTTT
CDR3aa: CASSHVRDRDLNTEAFF

d_gene: .
v_gene: TRBV7-8
j_gene: TRBJ2-7
abundance: few
CDR3nt: TGTGCCAGCAGCCAAGGCCGGGTCGGAACCCACGAGCAGTACTTC
CDR3aa: CASSQGRVGTHEQYF

d_gene: TRBD1
v_gene: TRBV7-9
j_gene: TRBJ2-7
abundance: .
CDR3nt: TGTGCCAGCAGCGGCCCGGGACAGGGCTCCTACGAGCAGTACTTC
CDR3aa: CASSGPGQGSYEQYF

d_gene: TRBD2
v_gene: TRBV2
j_gene: TRBJ2-7
abundance: once
CDR3nt: TGTGCCAGCAGTGAAAGGCTAGCGGGACCCTACGAGCAGTACTTC
CDR3aa: CASSERLAGPYEQYF

d_gene: TRBD1
v_gene: TRBV6-6
j_gene: TRBJ2-7
abundance: .
CDR3nt: TGTGCCAGCAGTTCGGACGGGACAGAGTCCGAGCAGTACTTC
CDR3aa: CASSSDGTESEQYF

d_gene: TRBD1
v_gene: TRBV9
j_gene: TRBJ2-7
abundance: .
CDR3nt: TGTGCCAGCAGCGCATCGACAGGGCTCTACGAGCAGTACTTC
CDR3aa: CASSASTGLYEQYF

d_gene: TRBD1
v_gene: TRBV5-1
j_gene: TRBJ2-7
abundance: .
CDR3nt: TGCGCCAGCAGCTTGGAGCCGGGACAGGGGGGCGAGCAGTACTTC
CDR3aa: CASSLEPGQGGEQYF

d_gene: .
v_gene: TRBV9
j_gene: TRBJ2-3
abundance: .
CDR3nt: TGTGCCAGCAGCGCCTCTAGCGTTCTCCCAGATACGCAGTATTTT
CDR3aa: CASSASSVLPDTQYF

d_gene: .
v_gene: TRBV5-1
j_gene: TRBJ1-1
abundance: .
CDR3nt: TGCGCCAGCAGCTCGGGGGGCTCAAACACTGAAGCTTTCTTT
CDR3aa: CASSSGGSNTEAFF

d_gene: .
v_gene: TRBV9
j_gene: TRBJ1-5
abundance: .
CDR3nt: TGTGCCAGCAGCCCGCGTAGGGGAGGGGACCAGCCCCAGCATTTT
CDR3aa: CASSPRRGGDQPQHF

d_gene: TRBD1
v_gene: TRBV7-3
j_gene: TRBJ2-3
abundance: .
CDR3nt: TGTGCCAGCAGCTCGACAGGGGTCTCATCCACAGATACGCAGTATTTT
CDR3aa: CASSSTGVSSTDTQYF

d_gene: .
v_gene: TRBV27
j_gene: TRBJ1-5
abundance: .
CDR3nt: TGTGCCAGCAGTTCCGCTAGAGGTCAGCCCCAGCATTTT
CDR3aa: CASSSARGQPQHF

d_gene: .
v_gene: TRBV19
j_gene: TRBJ1-6
abundance: few
CDR3nt: TGTGCCAGTAGTATTAGAAATTCACCCCTCCACTTT
CDR3aa: CASSIRNSPLHF

d_gene: .
v_gene: TRBV7-3
j_gene: TRBJ2-1
abundance: .
CDR3nt: TGTGCCAGCAGCCTAAACAGGGACAATGAGCAGTTCTTC
CDR3aa: CASSLNRDNEQFF

d_gene: .
v_gene: TRBV5-1
j_gene: TRBJ2-7
abundance: .
CDR3nt: TGCGCCAGCAGCTTGGGCCTATACGAGCAGTACTTC
CDR3aa: CASSLGLYEQYF

d_gene: TRBD1
v_gene: TRBV4-3
j_gene: TRBJ2-1
abundance: once
CDR3nt: TGCGCCAGCAGGCGGACAGGGGGTGTTAATGAGCAGTTCTTC
CDR3aa: CASRRTGGVNEQFF

d_gene: TRBD1
v_gene: TRBV29-1
j_gene: TRBJ2-1
abundance: .
CDR3nt: TGCAGCGTTGACACGACAGGGGGAGGGCTCTACAATGAGCAGTTCTTC
CDR3aa: CSVDTTGGGLYNEQFF